The rows below give T cell receptor beta chains drawn from one sample of a study of cytomegalovirus exposure and HLA in healthy donors. Sequencing was performed with immunoSEQ multiplex PCR; in TCRdb, only in-frame clones are kept and a portion is missing. The sample lists roughly 120,000 clones; 55% to 75% were seen once. The sequencing sample was made of PBMCs. The receptors shown here come from a woman between 35 and 50 years old in good health and CMV-seropositive. CDR3s include the opening cysteine and the closing phenylalanine or tryptophan. The order of the fields is clone size, J gene, D gene, V gene, CDR3 DNA, CDR3 protein. A D gene is named only where the DNA matches it firmly. Size tells how often a clone was seen (once, few, many) or the class of an expanded clone, and some rows leave it out.

clone_size: -; j_call: TRBJ2-2; d_call: TRBD1; v_call: TRBV7-6; cdr3_nt: TGTGCCAGCAGCCACTCGTCAACAGGGGCGAACACCGGGGAGCTGTTTTTT; cdr3_aa: CASSHSSTGANTGELFF
clone_size: -; j_call: TRBJ2-4; d_call: TRBD2; v_call: TRBV15; cdr3_nt: TGTGCCACCAGCCCCGGGGGGGTGGCCAAAAACATTCAGTACTTC; cdr3_aa: CATSPGGVAKNIQYF
clone_size: -; j_call: TRBJ2-3; d_call: -; v_call: TRBV7-6; cdr3_nt: TGTGCCAGCAGCTTAGAGGGACAACTGCTCGATACGCAGTATTTT; cdr3_aa: CASSLEGQLLDTQYF
clone_size: -; j_call: TRBJ2-5; d_call: -; v_call: TRBV28; cdr3_nt: TGTGCCAGCAGCCCGCCCGAGGACAGTATTCAAGAGACCCAGTACTTC; cdr3_aa: CASSPPEDSIQETQYF
clone_size: -; j_call: TRBJ2-2; d_call: TRBD2; v_call: TRBV9; cdr3_nt: TGTGCCAGCAGCGCGGTAGCGGGAGAGGGAGGAAGGACCGGGGAGCTGTTTTTT; cdr3_aa: CASSAVAGEGGRTGELFF
clone_size: -; j_call: TRBJ2-2; d_call: TRBD2; v_call: TRBV7-3; cdr3_nt: TGTGCCAGCAGCCCACAACTAGCGGGAGCTACCGGGGAGCTGTTTTTT; cdr3_aa: CASSPQLAGATGELFF
clone_size: -; j_call: TRBJ2-7; d_call: TRBD1; v_call: TRBV25-1; cdr3_nt: TGTGCCAGCAGTGTTGACAGGGGGCCTACCTACGAGCAGTACTTC; cdr3_aa: CASSVDRGPTYEQYF
clone_size: -; j_call: TRBJ1-5; d_call: -; v_call: TRBV27; cdr3_nt: TGTGCCAGCACCCTCAATCAGCCCCAGCATTTT; cdr3_aa: CASTLNQPQHF
clone_size: once; j_call: TRBJ1-4; d_call: -; v_call: TRBV27; cdr3_nt: TGTGCCAGCAGTGCGAGAATGAACAGTGTTGAAAAACTGTTTTTT; cdr3_aa: CASSARMNSVEKLFF
clone_size: few; j_call: TRBJ2-3; d_call: TRBD2; v_call: TRBV9; cdr3_nt: TGTGCCAGCAGCGGCCTAGCGGGAGGGGCAGATACGCAGTATTTT; cdr3_aa: CASSGLAGGADTQYF
clone_size: -; j_call: TRBJ1-6; d_call: -; v_call: TRBV4-2; cdr3_nt: TGTGCCAGCAGCCAAGCGGGAGGCAGACGAAGGGGATCACCCCTCCACTTT; cdr3_aa: CASSQAGGRRRGSPLHF
clone_size: -; j_call: TRBJ2-2; d_call: TRBD2; v_call: TRBV7-6; cdr3_nt: TGTGCCAGCAGTATTAGGCTAGCGGGAGAGCCCGGGGAGCTGTTTTTT; cdr3_aa: CASSIRLAGEPGELFF
clone_size: -; j_call: TRBJ1-2; d_call: TRBD1; v_call: TRBV19; cdr3_nt: TGTGCCAGTACCAATCAGGGGACAGTTGGCTACACCTTC; cdr3_aa: CASTNQGTVGYTF
clone_size: once; j_call: TRBJ2-7; d_call: -; v_call: TRBV6-5; cdr3_nt: TGTGCCAGCAGTTACTCCTGCGAGCAGTACTTC; cdr3_aa: CASSYSCEQYF
clone_size: -; j_call: TRBJ1-1; d_call: -; v_call: TRBV28; cdr3_nt: TGTGCCAGCACATCGAACACTGAAGCTTTCTTT; cdr3_aa: CASTSNTEAFF
clone_size: -; j_call: TRBJ1-5; d_call: -; v_call: TRBV7-8; cdr3_nt: TGTGCCAGCAGCTTATATCAGGGGCCTAGTCAGCCCCAGCATTTT; cdr3_aa: CASSLYQGPSQPQHF
clone_size: few; j_call: TRBJ2-7; d_call: TRBD1; v_call: TRBV27; cdr3_nt: TGTGCCAGCAGTTTACACACCTTGGACAGGGGAGTCTACGAGCAGTACTTC; cdr3_aa: CASSLHTLDRGVYEQYF
clone_size: few; j_call: TRBJ2-2; d_call: -; v_call: TRBV7-9; cdr3_nt: TGTGCCAGCAGCTGGGGGACAAACACCGGGGAGCTGTTTTTT; cdr3_aa: CASSWGTNTGELFF
clone_size: -; j_call: TRBJ2-1; d_call: -; v_call: TRBV12-5; cdr3_nt: TGTGCTAGTGGTCTGGCTGGAGGTTGGAATGAGCAGTTCTTC; cdr3_aa: CASGLAGGWNEQFF
clone_size: -; j_call: TRBJ2-3; d_call: TRBD1; v_call: TRBV4-1; cdr3_nt: TGCGCCAGCAGCCAGCTTTCCGGGACAGCCACAGATACGCAGTATTTT; cdr3_aa: CASSQLSGTATDTQYF
clone_size: few; j_call: TRBJ1-2; d_call: -; v_call: TRBV5-5; cdr3_nt: TGTGCCAGCAGCCCCGTCAGGGTATGGGGCTATGGCTACACCTTC; cdr3_aa: CASSPVRVWGYGYTF
clone_size: -; j_call: TRBJ2-3; d_call: -; v_call: TRBV19; cdr3_nt: TGTGCCAGTAGATCAGGGGATGCCCCCACAGATACGCAGTATTTT; cdr3_aa: CASRSGDAPTDTQYF
clone_size: -; j_call: TRBJ2-6; d_call: TRBD1; v_call: TRBV18; cdr3_nt: TGTGCCAGCTCACCATTGGACAGGGGGCGAAGGTCTTTC; cdr3_aa: CASSPLDRGRRSF
clone_size: -; j_call: TRBJ2-1; d_call: -; v_call: TRBV11-1; cdr3_nt: TGTGCCAGCAGCTTGGACCGGGGTGAGCAGTTCTTC; cdr3_aa: CASSLDRGEQFF
clone_size: few; j_call: TRBJ2-5; d_call: TRBD1; v_call: TRBV5-1; cdr3_nt: TGCGCCAGCAGCTCGGGACAGGGGGCTCGCCAAGAGACCCAGTACTTC; cdr3_aa: CASSSGQGARQETQYF
clone_size: once; j_call: TRBJ1-1; d_call: -; v_call: TRBV18; cdr3_nt: TGTGCCAGCTTCACACTGAACACTGAAGCTTTCTTT; cdr3_aa: CASFTLNTEAFF
clone_size: -; j_call: TRBJ2-3; d_call: -; v_call: TRBV27; cdr3_nt: TGTGCCAGCAGTTTATCGGCGGCGGCTAGCACAGATACGCAGTATTTT; cdr3_aa: CASSLSAAASTDTQYF
clone_size: few; j_call: TRBJ2-5; d_call: TRBD2; v_call: TRBV2; cdr3_nt: TGTGCCAGCGTGAGGGGGGGGCTAGCGGGAGCGTCCCAAGAGACCCAGTACTTC; cdr3_aa: CASVRGGLAGASQETQYF
clone_size: few; j_call: TRBJ1-1; d_call: -; v_call: TRBV4-2; cdr3_nt: TGTGCCAGCAGCCAAGTCTCAGGGAACACTGAAGCTTTCTTT; cdr3_aa: CASSQVSGNTEAFF
clone_size: -; j_call: TRBJ2-7; d_call: TRBD1; v_call: TRBV11-2; cdr3_nt: TGTGCCAGCCAACAGGGGGCGGGCTACGAGCAGTACTTC; cdr3_aa: CASQQGAGYEQYF
clone_size: -; j_call: TRBJ2-7; d_call: TRBD2; v_call: TRBV7-2; cdr3_nt: TGTGCCAGCAGCGGGAGGGCCTACGAGCAGTACTTC; cdr3_aa: CASSGRAYEQYF
clone_size: few; j_call: TRBJ1-4; d_call: -; v_call: TRBV4-3; cdr3_nt: TGCGCCAGCAGCCAAGGTCAGGTCCGCGAAAAACTGTTTTTT; cdr3_aa: CASSQGQVREKLFF
clone_size: -; j_call: TRBJ1-5; d_call: -; v_call: TRBV25-1; cdr3_nt: TGTGCCAGCAGTGCCCAGGATCGACAGCCCCAGCATTTT; cdr3_aa: CASSAQDRQPQHF